This TCR beta chain was obtained from a study of cytomegalovirus exposure and HLA in healthy donors. Study observations and caveats: For most TCR beta V segments, an earlier analysis put the productive rate at about 87% or about 30% of the time. The study labeled fewer than 200 TCR beta chains cytomegalovirus-associated.

Primers: 60 Vbeta forward and 13 Jbeta reverse. Method: immunoSEQ multiplex PCR; TCRdb's copy keeps in-frame clones and lacks some. The sample spans some 72,000 clones; the ten largest clones claim approximately 0.81%. Concerning this clone: The antigen is not known.

The ends were cut back, 2 bases at V and 2 bases at J, with 10 bases in the middle. Germline CDR1 SGHDT, CDR2 YYEEEE. The CDR3 runs 14 residues. The V gene is TRBV5-6, the J gene TRBJ1-2; D not certain. The sample comprised PBMCs. This clonotype was obtained from a boy aged 10-17 years in good health and CMV-seronegative. The CDR3 loop reads CASSFGDLNYGYTF. The DNA of the CDR3 is TGTGCCAGCAGCTTCGGTGATCTAAACTATGGCTACACCTTC. The complete variable domain, with remaining parts taken from reference TRBV5-6 and TRBJ1-2, reads DAGVTQSPTHLIKTRGQQVTLRCSPKSGHDTVSWYQQALGQGPQFIFQYYEEEERQRGNFPDRFSGHQFPNYSSELNVNALLLGDSALYLCASSFGDLNYGYTFGSGTRLTVV.